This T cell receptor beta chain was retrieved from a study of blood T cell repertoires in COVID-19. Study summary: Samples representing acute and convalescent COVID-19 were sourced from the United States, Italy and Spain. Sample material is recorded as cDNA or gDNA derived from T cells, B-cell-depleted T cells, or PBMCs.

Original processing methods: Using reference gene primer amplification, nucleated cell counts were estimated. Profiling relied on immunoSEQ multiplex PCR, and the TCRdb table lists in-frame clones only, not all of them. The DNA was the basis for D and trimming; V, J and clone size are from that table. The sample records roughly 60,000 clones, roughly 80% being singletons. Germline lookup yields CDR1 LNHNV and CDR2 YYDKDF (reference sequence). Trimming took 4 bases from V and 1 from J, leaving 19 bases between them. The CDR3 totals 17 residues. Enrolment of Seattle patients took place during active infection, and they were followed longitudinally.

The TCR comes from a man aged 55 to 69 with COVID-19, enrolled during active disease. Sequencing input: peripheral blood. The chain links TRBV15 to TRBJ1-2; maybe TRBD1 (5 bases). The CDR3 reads CATSNFGRGMGNYGYTF. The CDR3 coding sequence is TGTGCCACCAGCAATTTTGGTCGGGGGATGGGTAACTATGGCTACACCTTC.